This T cell receptor beta chain was observed in a study of CD8 T cells in Susac syndrome. In contrast to the negatively isolated CD8+ and CD4+ T cells, TEMRA cells were FACS-enriched. V was pared by 10 bases and J by 1 base, with 20 bases between. CDR1 and CDR2 (germline): MDHEN, SYDVKM. The length of the CDR3 is 16 residues. Reverse transcription of 0.5 to 1 ug RNA was performed with random hexamers. Amplification of TCR beta CDR3 spanned 54 Vbeta and 13 Jbeta via immunoSEQ multiplex PCR. One entry per CDR3 protein, called by TCRdb with MiXCR from the immunoSEQ multiplex PCR reads. The profile shows some 190,000 distinct CDR3 sequences, approximately 93% of them singletons.

The TCR sequence derives from a human donor in good health. Sequenced sample: CD4+ T cells from PBMCs. The chain combines TRBV28 with TRBJ1-5; D remains unclear. CDR3 sequence: CATKTPGPGSNQPQHF. The CDR3 DNA is TGTGCCACCAAAACACCCGGGCCCGGGAGCAATCAGCCCCAGCATTTT. The full variable domain, completed using reference TRBV28 and TRBJ1-5, is DVKVTQSSRYLVKRTGEKVFLECVQDMDHENMFWYRQDPGLGLRLIYFSYDVKMKEKGDIPEGYSVSREKKERFSLILESASTNQTSMYLCATKTPGPGSNQPQHFGDGTRLSIL.